These 25 T cell receptor beta chains were all obtained from the same sample, sequenced in a study of blood T cells in healthy people across ages. A J-beta primer mix and a sample-barcoded 5' primer were used in a second PCR of roughly 7 to 12 cycles. Each CDR3 protein gets one entry after TCRdb re-called the 5' RACE reads with MiXCR. This sample has approximately 880,000 distinct CDR3 sequences, with about 48% found just once. Sequences were obtained from blood. These receptors all stem from a young man in good health.

In its sample, this clonotype was seen once. The chain uses TRBV6-6 and TRBJ2-6, with a weak D call TRBD1 (7 bases). The CDR3 runs to 17 residues. CDR1 and CDR2 from the germline V gene are MNHNY and SVGAGI (reference sequence). Trimming stripped 6 bases from V and 3 bases from J, with 18 bases between. The CDR3: CASSQTEGALGANVLTF. The CDR3 DNA sequence: TGTGCCAGCAGCCAAACGGAGGGGGCGCTTGGGGCCAACGTCCTGACTTTC.

This clonotype was seen a single time. A read error may account for a junction end that differs from germline. This chain links TRBV3-1 with TRBJ1-6, with D possibly being TRBD1 (5 bases). There are 16 residues in the CDR3. Germline V CDR1 and CDR2: LGHDT, YNNKEL (reference sequence). In DNA form, the CDR3 reads TGCGCCAGCAGCCAAGATCAAGGGGTTATAGATTCACCCCTCCACTTT. This translates into CASSQDQGVIDSPLHF.

This clonotype was found once. This may be a read error: a much more frequent sequence differs by one nucleotide. The chain joins TRBV12-3 or TRBV12-4 to TRBJ2-7; weak D call: TRBD1 (5 bases). The J call may be wrong; the DNA end is better matched by TRBJ2-5. The CDR3 contains 15 residues. CDR3 protein: CASRHTRQSQQTQYF. Here the CDR3 DNA reads TGTGCCAGCAGACATACACGACAGAGCCAACAGACCCAGTACTTC.

This chain links TRBV20-1 with TRBJ2-1, with 11 bases lining up with TRBD2. The CDR3 spans 16 residues. Germline CDR1 and CDR2: DFQATT and SNEGSKA (reference sequence). V was pared by 1 base and J by 4 bases, with 6 bases of the junction left unmatched. CDR3 nucleotides: TGCAGTGCTAGAGGGGGACTAGCGGAGAAATACAATGAGCAGTTCTTC. As protein: CSARGGLAEKYNEQFF.

There are a few counts of this clonotype. The chain has TRBV4-2 and TRBJ2-7; 11 bases line up with TRBD1. Trimming removed 1 base from V and 5 bases from J; junction bases left unmatched: 4. Germline lookup yields CDR1 LGHNA and CDR2 YNFKEQ. The CDR3 runs 15 residues. The CDR3 DNA is TGTGCCAGCAGCCAAGTAGGGACAGGGGGAGACGAGCAGTACTTC. Protein product: CASSQVGTGGDEQYF.

The chain carries TRBV6-1 and TRBJ2-7; 8 nucleotides agree with TRBD1. The V gene's germline CDR1 is MNHNS and CDR2 SASEGT. V lost 2 bases to trimming and J lost 2 bases; unmatched junction nucleotides: 11. This CDR3 region has 17 residues. The CDR3 sequence is CASSEFGQGFTAYEQYF. In nucleotides, the CDR3 is TGTGCCAGCAGTGAATTTGGACAGGGCTTCACGGCCTACGAGCAGTACTTC.

The chain combines TRBV18 with TRBJ2-1; no firm D call. This CDR3 region has 14 residues. V was cut by 3 bases and J by 4 bases, with 10 bases left in between. CDR1 and CDR2 from the germline V gene are KGHSH and LQKENI. CDR3 sequence (DNA): TGTGCCAGCTCACCGCCTTCAGAATACAATGAGCAGTTCTTC. Protein: CASSPPSEYNEQFF.

With respect to this clonotype: A read error may produce the germline difference seen at one junction end. The gene calls are TRBV10-3 and TRBJ2-5, with TRBD2 matching 8 bases. There are 13 residues in the CDR3. Germline loops: CDR1 ENHRY, CDR2 SYGVKD. CDR3 protein: CAISEPRGENQYF. CDR3 in DNA: TGTGCCATCAGTGAGCCGCGGGGGGAGAACCAGTACTTC.

The rearrangement uses TRBV5-1 and TRBJ2-1, with a tentative D call TRBD2 (6 bases). The CDR3 is 14 amino acids. Trimming removed 7 bases from V and 12 bases from J, with 23 bases in between. Germline CDR1 is SGHRS and CDR2 is YFSETQ. As DNA, the CDR3 is TGCGCCAGCGGCGGACTACCAGATACAGATACGCAGTTCTTC. Translated: CASGGLPDTDTQFF. The whole variable domain, remainder taken from reference TRBV5-1 and TRBJ2-1, is KAGVTQTPRYLIKTRGQQVTLSCSPISGHRSVSWYQQTPGQGLQFLFEYFSETQRNKGNFPGRFSGRQFSNSRSEMNVSTLELGDSALYLCASGGLPDTDTQFFGPGTRLTVL.

V usage is TRBV7-2 and J usage is TRBJ2-7; weak D call: TRBD1 (6 bases). Trimming pared 5 bases from V and 4 bases from J, leaving 15 bases between. This CDR3 comprises 14 residues. The germline CDR1 and CDR2 sequences are SGHTA and FQGNSA. CDR3 sequence (DNA): TGTGCCAGCAGCGTCGGGCTTCAGGGGTACGAGCAGTACTTC. As protein: CASSVGLQGYEQYF.

This clonotype was seen a handful of times. This chain joins TRBV18 and TRBJ2-1, with D perhaps TRBD1 (6 bases). The V and J ends lost 4 bases and 8 bases respectively, with 18 bases between them. The germline V gene has CDR1 KGHSH and CDR2 LQKENI. CDR3 length: 15 residues. The CDR3: CASSRSSDSRDEQFF. The CDR3 DNA follows: TGTGCCAGCTCACGGTCGTCGGACAGCCGCGATGAGCAGTTCTTC.

A single count supports this clonotype. V gene TRBV2 combines with J gene TRBJ1-4; D is unresolved. The CDR3 is made up of 13 amino acids. The V end lost 3 bases, the J end lost 6 bases, and 8 bases lay between the germline ends. In germline, CDR1 is SNHLY, CDR2 FYNNEI. The chain's CDR3 is CASSDAGYEKLFF. In nucleotides, the CDR3 is TGTGCCAGCAGTGACGCAGGATATGAAAAACTGTTTTTT.

The CDR3 is CATFTLELEQFF. Written as DNA, the CDR3 is TGTGCCACCTTCACCCTAGAGCTTGAGCAGTTCTTC. This chain joins TRBV7-9 and TRBJ2-1; no clear D. This CDR3 has 12 residues. The germline V gene has CDR1 SEHNR and CDR2 FQNEAQ (reference sequence). Trimming left V 10 bases short and J 9 bases short, with 16 bases between. Based on the CDR3 plus reference TRBV7-9 and TRBJ2-1, the full variable domain is DTGVSQNPRHKITKRGQNVTFRCDPISEHNRLYWYRQTLGQGPEFLTYFQNEAQLEKSRLLSDRFSAERPKGSFSTLEIQRTEQGDSAMYLCATFTLELEQFFGPGTRLTVL.

The gene calls are TRBV10-3 and TRBJ2-6; D may match TRBD1 or TRBD2 (5 bases each). CDR1 and CDR2 (germline): ENHRY, SYGVKD. V lost 4 bases and J lost 0, with 13 bases in between. The CDR3 length is 17 residues. This CDR3 reads CAISGSGRDSGANVLTF. The CDR3 coding sequence is TGTGCCATCAGTGGGTCGGGGCGAGACTCTGGGGCCAACGTCCTGACTTTC.

Only a few counts were recorded for this clonotype. The chain joins TRBV3-1 to TRBJ1-1, with 9 bases that match TRBD1. Per the germline V gene, CDR1 is LGHDT and CDR2 is YNNKEL (reference sequence). The CDR3 extends over 15 amino acids. The V and J ends lost 3 bases and 4 bases, in that order; junction bases with no gene match: 6. The CDR3 sequence: CASSHLTGGTTEAFF. For the CDR3, the DNA is TGTGCCAGCAGCCACCTAACAGGGGGCACCACTGAAGCTTTCTTT.

This clonotype was seen only a few times. The gene calls are TRBV20-1 and TRBJ2-3; D uncertain. The CDR3 covers 12 residues. Deletions cut 4 bases from V and 6 bases from J, with 11 bases between. The germline V gene encodes CDR1 DFQATT and CDR2 SNEGSKA (reference sequence). The CDR3 region is CSANSGADTQYF. CDR3 coding DNA: TGCAGTGCTAACTCCGGAGCCGATACGCAGTATTTT.

This clonotype was detected once. The V and J genes are TRBV6-5 and TRBJ1-2; D is ambiguous. Trimming took off 2 bases at V and 8 bases at J, with 18 bases between the two ends. The CDR3 spans 15 residues. Germline V gene sequence: CDR1 MNHEY, CDR2 SVGAGI. The CDR3 sequence: CASSYGLPGRGGYTF. As DNA, the CDR3 is TGTGCCAGCAGTTACGGGCTACCGGGAAGAGGCGGCTACACCTTC.

The rearrangement joins TRBV6-1 to TRBJ2-5, with D possibly matching TRBD2 (5 bases). Trimming removed 5 bases from V and 1 base from J, with 17 bases in between. CDR3 length: 16 residues. Germline loops: CDR1 MNHNS, CDR2 SASEGT. The CDR3: CASSRFDTTIQETQYF. CDR3 DNA: TGTGCCAGCAGTAGGTTCGATACGACTATCCAAGAGACCCAGTACTTC.

This clonotype was found a few times. The rearrangement uses TRBV6-5 and TRBJ2-3; tentative D call: TRBD2 (6 bases). V dropped 6 bases and J dropped 5 bases, with 21 bases sitting between them. Looked up from germline, CDR1 is MNHEY and CDR2 is SVGAGI. The CDR3 covers 16 residues. The CDR3 DNA follows: TGTGCCAGCAGCCCCGAGCGGCTAGCGAGAGGAGATACGCAGTATTTT. Translating gives CASSPERLARGDTQYF.

The gene calls are TRBV7-3 and TRBJ2-3, with D possibly matching TRBD2 (6 bases). The CDR3 loop spans 16 amino acids. The germline V gene encodes CDR1 SGHTA and CDR2 FQGTGA. V lost 4 bases and J lost 0, with 14 bases in between. CDR3 in DNA: TGTGCCAGCAGCTCTTTGGAGGGATCTAGCACAGATACGCAGTATTTT. Translating it yields CASSSLEGSSTDTQYF.

The chain carries TRBV15 and TRBJ2-3; D possibly corresponds to TRBD2 (5 bases). The CDR3 is 14 residues long. Germline CDR1 and CDR2: LNHNV and YYDKDF (reference sequence). V was clipped by 0 bases and J by 4 bases, with 8 bases between them. CDR3 in DNA: TGTGCCACCAGCAGAGATTGGCGGGCAGATACGCAGTATTTT. As protein: CATSRDWRADTQYF.

This clonotype was seen at least ten times. V and J are TRBV7-9 and TRBJ2-4, with TRBD2 as a possible D gene (6 bases). The CDR3 is 15 amino acids. Germline-derived CDR1 and CDR2 are SEHNR and FQNEAQ (reference sequence). Trimming removed 5 bases from V and 13 bases from J, with 24 bases in between. The CDR3 DNA sequence: TGTGCCAGCAGCACCCGGGACTGGTTGCCGGGTGAGCAGTACTTC. It specifies CASSTRDWLPGEQYF.

This clonotype has a handful of counts. This sequence joins TRBV5-1 and TRBJ1-1, with D unresolved. Germline CDR1 is SGHRS and CDR2 is YFSETQ. The CDR3 contains 16 residues. With 1 base removed from V and 0 bases from J, the gap between germline ends came to 13 bases. The CDR3, as DNA: TGCGCCAGCAGCTTGCGGCCAGCTACTATGAACACTGAAGCTTTCTTT. Translated: CASSLRPATMNTEAFF.

The J gene is TRBJ2-1, the V gene TRBV7-3, with D hard to call. The V end lost 1 base, the J end lost 10 bases, and 20 bases lay between the germline ends. The CDR3 length is 16 residues. Looked up from germline, CDR1 is SGHTA and CDR2 is FQGTGA. In DNA, the CDR3 is TGTGCCAGCAGCTTAAGGCAGGCAACTAAAGGGAACGAGCAGTTCTTC. This encodes CASSLRQATKGNEQFF.

This clonotype was recorded only once. V and J are TRBV5-1 and TRBJ1-4, with D hard to call. The CDR3 runs 16 residues. The germline V gene has CDR1 SGHRS and CDR2 YFSETQ. The V gene lost 0 bases and the J gene lost 0 bases, with 9 bases spanning the gap. This CDR3 reads CASSLGVLSTNEKLFF. The CDR3 nucleotides read TGCGCCAGCAGCTTGGGAGTTCTGTCAACTAATGAAAAACTGTTTTTT.